These 5 T cell receptor beta chains were all obtained from the same sample, sequenced in a study of T cell responses to AZD1222 COVID-19 vaccine. TCRdb's copy holds only in-frame clones and misses some; the assay was immunoSEQ multiplex PCR. The sample lists about 120,000 clones, 86% occurring once. The source material was peripheral blood, sampled 28 days after the second AZD1222 dose. The source of these receptors is an adult who received the AZD1222 COVID-19 vaccine.

The rearrangement uses TRBV7-3 and TRBJ2-1; unclear D gene. Trimming cost V 2 bases and J 2 bases, with 10 bases left between them. CDR1 is SGHTA and CDR2 is FQGTGA in the germline V gene. The CDR3 covers 15 residues. This chain's CDR3 is CASSLEGYPYNEQFF. The CDR3, as DNA: TGTGCCAGCAGCTTAGAAGGGTACCCCTACAATGAGCAGTTCTTC.

V is TRBV5-1 and J is TRBJ2-7, with unresolved D. The CDR3 loop spans 13 amino acids. V dropped 5 bases and J dropped 0 bases, with 9 bases sitting between them. Germline loops: CDR1 SGHRS, CDR2 YFSETQ. This chain's CDR3 is CASSQTNSYEQYF. The CDR3 DNA is TGCGCCAGCAGTCAGACAAACTCCTACGAGCAGTACTTC.

This clone was observed once. This sequence joins TRBV11-2 and TRBJ1-5; D is perhaps TRBD1 (6 bases). The V end lost 5 bases, the J end lost 1 base, and 15 bases lay between the germline ends. This CDR3 contains 16 residues. CDR1 is SGHAT, CDR2 FQNNGV, per germline. CDR3: CASSPGGGLSNQPQHF. In DNA, the CDR3 is TGTGCCAGCAGCCCAGGCGGGGGCTTAAGCAATCAGCCCCAGCATTTT.

The gene calls are TRBV11-2 and TRBJ2-3, with 7 bases matching TRBD2. V was clipped by 4 bases and J by 2 bases; unmatched bases: 12. Per germline, CDR1 SGHAT and CDR2 FQNNGV. The CDR3 is 17 residues long. CDR3 in DNA: TGTGCCAGCAGCTCCCCCCGGGGGGTACGGGACACAGATACGCAGTATTTT. It is translated as CASSSPRGVRDTDTQYF.

V gene TRBV27 combines with J gene TRBJ1-6, with D unclear. V shed 3 bases and J shed 7 bases, with 10 bases lying between them. The germline V gene has CDR1 MNHEY and CDR2 SMNVEV (reference sequence). The CDR3 has 14 amino acids. This CDR3 is CASSFRTLNSPLHF. Written as DNA, the CDR3 is TGTGCCAGCAGTTTTCGTACCCTAAATTCACCCCTCCACTTT.